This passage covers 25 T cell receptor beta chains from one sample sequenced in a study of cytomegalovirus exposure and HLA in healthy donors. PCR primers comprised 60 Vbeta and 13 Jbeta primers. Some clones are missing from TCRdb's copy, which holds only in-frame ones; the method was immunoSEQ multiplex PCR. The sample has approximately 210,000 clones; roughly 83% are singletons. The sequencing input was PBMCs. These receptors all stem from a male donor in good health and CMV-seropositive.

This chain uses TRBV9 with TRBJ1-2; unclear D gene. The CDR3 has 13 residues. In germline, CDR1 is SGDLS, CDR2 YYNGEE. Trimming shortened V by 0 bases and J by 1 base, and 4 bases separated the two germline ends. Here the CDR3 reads CASSVDSNYGYTF. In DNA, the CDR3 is TGTGCCAGCAGCGTAGACAGTAACTATGGCTACACCTTC.

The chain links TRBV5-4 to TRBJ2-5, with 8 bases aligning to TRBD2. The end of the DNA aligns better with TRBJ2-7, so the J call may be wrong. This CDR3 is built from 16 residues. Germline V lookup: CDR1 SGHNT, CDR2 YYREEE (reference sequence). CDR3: CASSPGGWGVSYEQYF. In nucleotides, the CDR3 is TGTGCCAGCAGCCCGGGGGGGTGGGGAGTCTCCTACGAGCAGTACTTC.

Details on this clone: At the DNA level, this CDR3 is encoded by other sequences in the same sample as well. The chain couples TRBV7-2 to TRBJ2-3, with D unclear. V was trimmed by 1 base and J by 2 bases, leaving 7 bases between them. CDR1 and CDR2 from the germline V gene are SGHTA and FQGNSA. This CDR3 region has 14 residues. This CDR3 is CASSLGAFTDTQYF. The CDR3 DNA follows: TGTGCCAGCAGCTTAGGCGCCTTCACAGATACGCAGTATTTT.

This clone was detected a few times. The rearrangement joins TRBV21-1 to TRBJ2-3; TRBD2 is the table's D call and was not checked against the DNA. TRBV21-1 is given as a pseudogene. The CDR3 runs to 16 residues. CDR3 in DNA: TGTGCCAGCAGCAAAGGAAAATCAACTAGCACAGATACGCAGTATTTT. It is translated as CASSKGKSTSTDTQYF.

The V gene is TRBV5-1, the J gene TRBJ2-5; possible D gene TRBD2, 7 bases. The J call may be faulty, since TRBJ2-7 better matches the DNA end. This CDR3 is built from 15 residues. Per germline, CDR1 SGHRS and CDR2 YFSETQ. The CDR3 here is CASSPGGGSQYEQYF. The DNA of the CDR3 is TGCGCCAGCAGCCCGGGGGGCGGGAGTCAGTACGAGCAGTACTTC.

Here the CDR3 reads CASSLSTATPRYSYEQYF. CDR3 coding DNA: TGTGCCAGCAGTTTATCCACAGCTACCCCCCGCTACTCCTACGAGCAGTACTTC. The V and J genes are TRBV27 and TRBJ2-7; D ambiguous. CDR3 length equals 18 residues. V was clipped by 0 bases and J by 0 bases, with 18 bases between them. Germline CDR1 is MNHEY and CDR2 is SMNVEV (reference sequence).

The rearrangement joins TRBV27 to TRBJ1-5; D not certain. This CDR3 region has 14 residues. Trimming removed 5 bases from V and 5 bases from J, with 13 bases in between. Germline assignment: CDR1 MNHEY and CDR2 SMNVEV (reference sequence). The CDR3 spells CASSRSTGDQPQHF. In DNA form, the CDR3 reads TGTGCCAGCAGTCGATCGACGGGTGATCAGCCCCAGCATTTT.

In DNA form, the CDR3 reads TGTGCCAGCAGCCACGGCGGGATCTCTGGAAACACCATATATTTT. This sequence encodes CASSHGGISGNTIYF. This chain connects TRBV5-8 to TRBJ1-3; D is unclear. CDR3 size: 15 residues. Germline CDR1 SGHTS, CDR2 YDEGEE. The germline V and J ends were trimmed by 4 bases and 0 bases, with 11 bases remaining between them.

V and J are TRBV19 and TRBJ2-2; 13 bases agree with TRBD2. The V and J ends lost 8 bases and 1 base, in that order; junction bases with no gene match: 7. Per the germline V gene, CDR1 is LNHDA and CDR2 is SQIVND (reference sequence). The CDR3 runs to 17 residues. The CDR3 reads CASQRGLAGRNTGELFF. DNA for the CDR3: TGTGCCAGTCAAAGGGGACTAGCGGGACGGAACACCGGGGAGCTGTTTTTT.

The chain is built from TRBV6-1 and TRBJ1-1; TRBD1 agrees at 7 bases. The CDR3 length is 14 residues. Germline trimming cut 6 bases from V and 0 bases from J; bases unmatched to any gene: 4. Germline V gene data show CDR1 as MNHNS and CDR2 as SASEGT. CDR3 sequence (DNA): TGTGCCAGCAGCAGGGGGTTTATGAACACTGAAGCTTTCTTT. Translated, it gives CASSRGFMNTEAFF.

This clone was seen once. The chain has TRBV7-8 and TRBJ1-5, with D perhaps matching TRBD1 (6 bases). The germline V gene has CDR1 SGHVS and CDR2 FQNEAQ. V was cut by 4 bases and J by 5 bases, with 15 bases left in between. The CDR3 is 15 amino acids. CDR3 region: CASSSYGQLYQPQHF. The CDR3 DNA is TGTGCCAGCAGCTCATACGGACAGCTTTATCAGCCCCAGCATTTT.

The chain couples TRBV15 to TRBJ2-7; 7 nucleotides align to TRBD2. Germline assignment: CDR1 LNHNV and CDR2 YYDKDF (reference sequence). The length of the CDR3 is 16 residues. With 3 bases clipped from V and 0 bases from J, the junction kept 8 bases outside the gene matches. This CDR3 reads CATSRETGGSSYEQYF. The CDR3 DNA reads TGTGCCACCAGCAGGGAAACGGGAGGTAGCTCCTACGAGCAGTACTTC.

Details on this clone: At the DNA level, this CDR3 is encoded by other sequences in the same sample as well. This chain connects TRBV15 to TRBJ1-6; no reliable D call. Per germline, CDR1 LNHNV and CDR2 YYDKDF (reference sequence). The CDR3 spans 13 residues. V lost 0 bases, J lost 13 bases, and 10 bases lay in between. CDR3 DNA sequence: TGTGCCACCAGCAGAGATCATCGCAGGCCCCTCCACTTT. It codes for CATSRDHRRPLHF. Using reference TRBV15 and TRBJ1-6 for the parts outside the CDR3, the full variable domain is DAMVIQNPRYQVTQFGKPVTLSCSQTLNHNVMYWYQQKSSQAPKLLFHYYDKDFNNEADTPDNFQSRRPNTSFCFLDIRSPGLGDTAMYLCATSRDHRRPLHFGNGTRLTVT.

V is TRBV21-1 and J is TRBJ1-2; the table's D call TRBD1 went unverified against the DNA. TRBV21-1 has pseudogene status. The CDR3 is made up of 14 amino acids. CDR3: CASSNPIRAYGYTF. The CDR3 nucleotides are TGTGCCAGCAGCAACCCTATCAGGGCCTATGGCTACACCTTC.

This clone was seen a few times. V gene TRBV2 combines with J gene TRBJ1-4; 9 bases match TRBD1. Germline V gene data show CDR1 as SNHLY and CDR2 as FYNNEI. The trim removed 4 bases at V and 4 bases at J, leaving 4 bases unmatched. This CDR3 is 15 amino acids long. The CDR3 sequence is CASSGGQGYNEKLFF. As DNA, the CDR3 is TGTGCCAGCAGTGGGGGACAGGGATATAATGAAAAACTGTTTTTT.

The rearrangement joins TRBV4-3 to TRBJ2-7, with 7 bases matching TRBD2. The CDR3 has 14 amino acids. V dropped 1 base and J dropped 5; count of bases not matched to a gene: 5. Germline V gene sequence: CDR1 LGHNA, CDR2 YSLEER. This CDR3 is CASSQGTRGDEQYF. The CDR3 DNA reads TGCGCCAGCAGCCAAGGGACTAGGGGTGACGAGCAGTACTTC.

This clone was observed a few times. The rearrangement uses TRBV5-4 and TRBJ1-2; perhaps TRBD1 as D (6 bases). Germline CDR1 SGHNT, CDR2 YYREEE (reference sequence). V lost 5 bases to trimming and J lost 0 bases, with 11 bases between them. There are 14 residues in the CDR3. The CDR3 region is CASSTPGANYGYTF. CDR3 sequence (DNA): TGTGCCAGCAGTACGCCAGGGGCTAACTATGGCTACACCTTC. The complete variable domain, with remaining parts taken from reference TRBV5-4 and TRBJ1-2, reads ETGVTQSPTHLIKTRGQQVTLRCSSQSGHNTVSWYQQALGQGPQFIFQYYREEENGRGNFPPRFSGLQFPNYSSELNVNALELDDSALYLCASSTPGANYGYTFGSGTRLTVV.

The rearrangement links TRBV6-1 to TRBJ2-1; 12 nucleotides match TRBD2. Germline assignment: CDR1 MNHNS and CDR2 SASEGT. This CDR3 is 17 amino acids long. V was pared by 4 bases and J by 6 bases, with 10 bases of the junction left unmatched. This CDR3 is CASSVTSGGADFNEQFF. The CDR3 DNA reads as TGTGCCAGCAGTGTGACTAGCGGGGGAGCCGATTTCAATGAGCAGTTCTTC.

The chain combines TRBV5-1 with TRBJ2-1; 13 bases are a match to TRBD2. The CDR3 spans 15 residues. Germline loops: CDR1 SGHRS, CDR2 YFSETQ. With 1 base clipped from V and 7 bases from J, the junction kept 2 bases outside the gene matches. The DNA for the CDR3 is TGCGCCAGCAGCTTGAAGACTAGCGGGAGGAATGAGCAGTTCTTC. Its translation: CASSLKTSGRNEQFF.

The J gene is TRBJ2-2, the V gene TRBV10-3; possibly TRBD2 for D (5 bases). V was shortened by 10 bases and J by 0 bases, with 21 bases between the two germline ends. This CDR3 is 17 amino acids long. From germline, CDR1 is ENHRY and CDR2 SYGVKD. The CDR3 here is CATTDPDYHTNTGELFF. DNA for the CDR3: TGTGCCACGACTGACCCAGACTACCATACGAACACCGGGGAGCTGTTTTTT.

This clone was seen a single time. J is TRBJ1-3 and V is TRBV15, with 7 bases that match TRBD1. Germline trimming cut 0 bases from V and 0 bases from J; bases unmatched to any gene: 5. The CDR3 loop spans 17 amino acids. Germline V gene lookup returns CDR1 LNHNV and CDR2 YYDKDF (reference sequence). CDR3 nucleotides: TGTGCCACCAGCAGAGACCAACAGGGGTTCTCTGGAAACACCATATATTTT. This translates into CATSRDQQGFSGNTIYF.

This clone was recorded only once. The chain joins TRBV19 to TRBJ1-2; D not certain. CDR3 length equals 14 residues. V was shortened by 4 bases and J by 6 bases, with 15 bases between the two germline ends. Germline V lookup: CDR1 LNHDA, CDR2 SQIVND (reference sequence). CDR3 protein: CASSTNSRRDGYTF. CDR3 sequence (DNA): TGTGCCAGTAGTACGAACTCGAGAAGAGATGGCTACACCTTC.

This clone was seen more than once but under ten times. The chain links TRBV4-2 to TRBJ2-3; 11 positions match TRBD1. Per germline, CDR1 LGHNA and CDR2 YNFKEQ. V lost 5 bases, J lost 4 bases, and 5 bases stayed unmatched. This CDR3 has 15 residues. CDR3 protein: CASSSRDRGSDTQYF. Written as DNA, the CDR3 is TGTGCCAGCAGCTCCCGGGACAGGGGGTCAGATACGCAGTATTTT.

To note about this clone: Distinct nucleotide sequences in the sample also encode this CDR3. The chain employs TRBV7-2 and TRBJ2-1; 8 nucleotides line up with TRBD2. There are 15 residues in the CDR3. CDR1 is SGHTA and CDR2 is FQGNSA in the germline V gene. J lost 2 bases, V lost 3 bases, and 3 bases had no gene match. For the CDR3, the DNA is TGTGCCAGCAGCTTTTCGGGAGGGCCCTACAATGAGCAGTTCTTC. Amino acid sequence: CASSFSGGPYNEQFF.

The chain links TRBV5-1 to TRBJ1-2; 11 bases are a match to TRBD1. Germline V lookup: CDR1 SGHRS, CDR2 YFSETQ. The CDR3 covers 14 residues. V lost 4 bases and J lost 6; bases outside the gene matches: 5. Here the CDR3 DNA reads TGCGCCAGCAGCGCCGGACAGGGGGCGAATGGCTACACCTTC. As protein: CASSAGQGANGYTF. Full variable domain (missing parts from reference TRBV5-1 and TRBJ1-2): KAGVTQTPRYLIKTRGQQVTLSCSPISGHRSVSWYQQTPGQGLQFLFEYFSETQRNKGNFPGRFSGRQFSNSRSEMNVSTLELGDSALYLCASSAGQGANGYTFGSGTRLTVV.